This entry lists 22 T cell receptor beta chains sequenced from one sample in a study of OX40 agonist ivuxolimab in advanced cancers. Sequencing used immunoSEQ multiplex PCR; TCRdb keeps in-frame clones, though not all of them. The table records around 88,000 clones, about 90% of them present only once. Material: CD4+ or CD8+ T cells sorted from blood, obtained in a trial of the OX40 agonist ivuxolimab. All receptors derive from an adult with an advanced solid tumor such as melanoma, head and neck, liver or kidney cancer.

The rearrangement joins TRBV5-1 to TRBJ1-1; D is possibly TRBD1 (5 bases). With 0 bases removed from V and 4 bases from J, the gap between germline ends came to 10 bases. This CDR3 has 14 amino acids. Germline V gives CDR1 SGHRS, CDR2 YFSETQ. CDR3 loop: CASSLETGLTEAFF. The CDR3 nucleotides are TGCGCCAGCAGCTTGGAAACAGGACTCACTGAAGCTTTCTTT.

The V gene is TRBV6-1, the J gene TRBJ2-2, with a possible D match to TRBD2 (5 bases). The CDR3 is made up of 14 amino acids. CDR1 and CDR2 from the germline V gene are MNHNS and SASEGT. Trimming stripped 8 bases from V and 1 base from J, with 11 bases between. The CDR3 sequence: CASLGLVNTGELFF. The CDR3, as DNA: TGTGCCAGCCTTGGACTGGTGAACACCGGGGAGCTGTTTTTT.

The V call is TRBV6-1, the J call TRBJ2-3, with 11 bases that match TRBD2. The length of the CDR3 is 15 residues. Unmatched junction bases numbered 4, after V lost 6 bases and J lost 2 bases. Looked up from germline, CDR1 is MNHNS and CDR2 is SASEGT. CDR3 nucleotide sequence: TGTGCCAGCAGAACTAGCGGGGGATTCACAGATACGCAGTATTTT. Amino acid sequence: CASRTSGGFTDTQYF.

V and J are TRBV19 and TRBJ2-3, with D unresolved. The CDR3 is made up of 13 amino acids. Germline V gene lookup returns CDR1 LNHDA and CDR2 SQIVND (reference sequence). Trimming shortened V by 3 bases and J by 2 bases, and 6 bases separated the two germline ends. The CDR3 DNA reads as TGTGCCAGTAGTATGGGGTACACAGATACGCAGTATTTT. Translating gives CASSMGYTDTQYF.

This clone was seen a few times. The genes are TRBV18 and TRBJ1-2; D is uncertain. Germline loops: CDR1 KGHSH, CDR2 LQKENI. CDR3 length: 15 amino acids. V shed 3 bases and J shed 8 bases, with 19 bases lying between them. The CDR3 sequence: CASSPAGHTLGGYTF. The CDR3 bases are TGTGCCAGCTCACCTGCCGGGCATACCCTAGGGGGCTACACCTTC.

This clone came up a few times. The V and J genes are TRBV6-1 and TRBJ1-1; a possible D gene is TRBD1 (5 bases). Looked up from germline, CDR1 is MNHNS and CDR2 is SASEGT. Trimming took off 5 bases at V and 1 base at J, with 11 bases between the two ends. The CDR3 extends over 14 amino acids. The CDR3 DNA is TGTGCCAGCAGTAAGGGACTTCCGAACACTGAAGCTTTCTTT. Residues: CASSKGLPNTEAFF.

The CDR3 reads CASNRDRFSNQPQHF. The CDR3, as DNA: TGTGCCAGCAACCGCGACAGGTTTAGCAATCAGCCCCAGCATTTT. J is TRBJ1-5 and V is TRBV11-3, with a weak D call TRBD1 (6 bases). V was shortened by 7 bases and J by 0 bases, with 13 bases between the two germline ends. Germline V gene sequence: CDR1 SGHNT, CDR2 YENEEA. CDR3 size: 15 residues.

This rearrangement joins TRBV29-1 to TRBJ2-5; possibly TRBD1 or TRBD2 for D (7 bases each). The CDR3 sequence is 15 residues long. In germline, CDR1 is SQVTM, CDR2 ANQGSEA. Trimming removed 4 bases at V and 5 bases at J, with 20 bases between. This CDR3 reads CSVGDPGGVTETQYF. CDR3 nucleotides: TGCAGCGTTGGGGACCCAGGGGGGGTAACCGAGACCCAGTACTTC. Using reference TRBV29-1 and TRBJ2-5 for the parts outside the CDR3, the full variable domain is SAVISQKPSRDICQRGTSLTIQCQVDSQVTMMFWYRQQPGQSLTLIATANQGSEATYESGFVIDKFPISRPNLTFSTLTVSNMSPEDSSIYLCSVGDPGGVTETQYFGPGTRLLVL.

The V call is TRBV5-1, the J call TRBJ2-2; D gene uncertain. The CDR3 length is 16 residues. Trimming pared 0 bases from V and 0 bases from J, leaving 9 bases between. Looked up from germline, CDR1 is SGHRS and CDR2 is YFSETQ. The chain's CDR3 is CASSLVSYTNTGELFF. DNA for the CDR3: TGCGCCAGCAGCTTGGTCTCCTATACGAACACCGGGGAGCTGTTTTTT. Using reference TRBV5-1 and TRBJ2-2 for the parts outside the CDR3, the full variable domain is KAGVTQTPRYLIKTRGQQVTLSCSPISGHRSVSWYQQTPGQGLQFLFEYFSETQRNKGNFPGRFSGRQFSNSRSEMNVSTLELGDSALYLCASSLVSYTNTGELFFGEGSRLTVL.

V and J are TRBV6-6 and TRBJ1-1; TRBD1 is a possible D gene (5 bases). The CDR3 covers 12 residues. V gave up 10 bases and J gave up 0 bases, with 9 bases separating them. Germline values: CDR1 MNHNY, CDR2 SVGAGI (reference sequence). CDR3 coding DNA: TGTGCCACCGTGGGGGTGAACACTGAAGCTTTCTTT. Its protein product is CATVGVNTEAFF.

The chain has TRBV30 and TRBJ2-1; D is uncertain. Trimming shortened V by 2 bases and J by 9 bases, and 14 bases separated the two germline ends. The germline V gene has CDR1 GTSNPN and CDR2 SVGIG (reference sequence). This CDR3 has 13 residues. This CDR3 is CAWSLQSWGEQFF. The CDR3 bases are TGTGCCTGGAGTCTTCAGTCTTGGGGTGAGCAGTTCTTC. The full variable domain, rest sourced from reference TRBV30 and TRBJ2-1, is SQTIHQWPATLVQPVGSPLSLECTVEGTSNPNLYWYRQAAGRGLQLLFYSVGIGQISSEVPQNLSASRPQDRQFILSSKKLLLSDSGFYLCAWSLQSWGEQFFGPGTRLTVL.

Only one count was recorded for this clone. This chain joins TRBV23-1 and TRBJ1-5, with 10 bases lining up with TRBD1. TRBV23-1 is labeled an ORF, and its function is uncertain. V lost 0 bases, J lost 5 bases, and 10 bases stayed unmatched. The length of the CDR3 is 18 residues. The chain's CDR3 is CASSQSLTGGMYDQPQHF. As DNA, the CDR3 is TGCGCCAGCAGTCAATCTTTGACAGGGGGCATGTATGATCAGCCCCAGCATTTT.

The chain joins TRBV5-3 to TRBJ2-2, with D perhaps being TRBD1 or TRBD2 (5 bases each). TRBV5-3 is recorded as an ORF, its role being uncertain. The CDR3 runs to 17 residues. With 8 bases removed from V and 0 bases from J, the gap between germline ends came to 20 bases. Here the CDR3 reads CASNPGGERSNTGELFF. The CDR3 DNA is TGTGCCAGCAACCCTGGGGGTGAGCGGTCGAACACCGGGGAGCTGTTTTTT.

This chain links TRBV9 with TRBJ2-7; D may be TRBD2 (5 bases). The V end was cut by 3 bases, the J end by 3 bases, with 13 bases between. The CDR3 loop spans 14 amino acids. The germline V gene has CDR1 SGDLS and CDR2 YYNGEE. The CDR3 sequence is CASSAAPADYEQYF. In DNA, the CDR3 is TGTGCCAGCAGCGCAGCCCCAGCGGACTACGAGCAGTACTTC.

V and J are TRBV7-8 and TRBJ2-7; TRBD2 is a possible D gene (6 bases). The germline V gene has CDR1 SGHVS and CDR2 FQNEAQ. This CDR3 comprises 16 residues. V was shortened by 1 base and J by 7 bases, with 20 bases between the two germline ends. CDR3 in DNA: TGTGCCAGCAGCTTAGGCGGAGGAGGGGCGCTTGGAGAGCAGTACTTC. The encoded protein is CASSLGGGGALGEQYF.

This chain links TRBV7-2 with TRBJ2-5; TRBD1 is a possible D gene (5 bases). This CDR3 has 13 amino acids. The germline V gene encodes CDR1 SGHTA and CDR2 FQGNSA. The germline V and J ends were trimmed by 5 bases and 2 bases, with 9 bases remaining between them. CDR3 coding DNA: TGTGCCAGCAGCGCTCAGGGACAAGAGACCCAGTACTTC. Protein sequence: CASSAQGQETQYF.

The CDR3 here is CAISESTTKAYEQYF. CDR3 bases: TGTGCCATCAGTGAGTCGACGACTAAAGCCTACGAGCAGTACTTC. This sequence joins TRBV10-3 and TRBJ2-7; possible D gene TRBD2, 5 bases. V gave up 0 bases and J gave up 2 bases, with 11 bases separating them. The CDR3 spans 15 residues. Germline CDR1 and CDR2: ENHRY and SYGVKD.

This clone was seen more than once but under ten times. The chain carries TRBV27 and TRBJ2-1; possibly TRBD2 for D (5 bases). CDR1 and CDR2 from the germline V gene are MNHEY and SMNVEV (reference sequence). The CDR3 is made up of 16 amino acids. V was shortened by 5 bases and J by 2 bases, with 16 bases between the two germline ends. Here the CDR3 DNA reads TGTGCCAGCAGTCCCCCACTAGACCTCCCCTACAATGAGCAGTTCTTC. This sequence encodes CASSPPLDLPYNEQFF.

The chain uses TRBV6-1 and TRBJ1-4; unclear D gene. V was pared by 2 bases and J by 8 bases, with 12 bases between. This CDR3 is 14 amino acids long. CDR1 and CDR2 from the germline V gene are MNHNS and SASEGT. The CDR3 is CASSELFFREKLFF. In nucleotides, the CDR3 is TGTGCCAGCAGTGAACTTTTCTTCCGCGAAAAACTGTTTTTT.

This rearrangement joins TRBV6-5 to TRBJ1-2; 9 bases agree with TRBD1. V lost 6 bases, J lost 2 bases, and 7 bases stayed unmatched. The CDR3 has 15 amino acids. Germline V gene lookup returns CDR1 MNHEY and CDR2 SVGAGI. The DNA for the CDR3 is TGTGCCAGCAGATTTGACAGGGGGGCGAACTATGGCTACACCTTC. It yields the protein CASRFDRGANYGYTF.

This chain joins TRBV2 and TRBJ1-2, with D tentatively TRBD1 (5 bases). CDR1 and CDR2 from the germline V gene are SNHLY and FYNNEI. The CDR3 contains 13 residues. Trimming cost V 0 bases and J 7 bases, with 9 bases left between them. CDR3 protein: CASSEASRVGYTF. The CDR3 region has the DNA TGTGCCAGCAGTGAAGCGAGCAGGGTTGGCTACACCTTC.

This sequence joins TRBV6-6 and TRBJ2-7, with D unresolved. This CDR3 has 11 residues. Trimming stripped 5 bases from V and 3 bases from J, with 5 bases between. Germline V gives CDR1 MNHNY, CDR2 SVGAGI (reference sequence). The CDR3 DNA sequence: TGTGCCAGCAGTCCTCTCTACGAGCAGTACTTC. It specifies CASSPLYEQYF.